The TCR beta chain described here comes from a study of OX40 agonist ivuxolimab in advanced cancers. Assay: immunoSEQ multiplex PCR; the TCRdb copy retains only in-frame clones and omits some. The sample has approximately 64,000 clones; around 86% are singletons. This CDR3 has 14 residues. The sequence came from an adult with an advanced solid tumor such as melanoma, head and neck, liver or kidney cancer. The J gene is TRBJ1-2, the V gene TRBV21-1; TRBD1 reflects the table's D call only, with no check against the DNA. TRBV21-1 is recorded as a pseudogene. Sample: CD4+ or CD8+ T cells sorted from blood, taken in a trial of the OX40 agonist ivuxolimab. Here the CDR3 reads CASSKDGQMGGYTF. CDR3 nucleotides: TGTGCCAGCAGCAAAGATGGACAGATGGGTGGCTACACCTTC.